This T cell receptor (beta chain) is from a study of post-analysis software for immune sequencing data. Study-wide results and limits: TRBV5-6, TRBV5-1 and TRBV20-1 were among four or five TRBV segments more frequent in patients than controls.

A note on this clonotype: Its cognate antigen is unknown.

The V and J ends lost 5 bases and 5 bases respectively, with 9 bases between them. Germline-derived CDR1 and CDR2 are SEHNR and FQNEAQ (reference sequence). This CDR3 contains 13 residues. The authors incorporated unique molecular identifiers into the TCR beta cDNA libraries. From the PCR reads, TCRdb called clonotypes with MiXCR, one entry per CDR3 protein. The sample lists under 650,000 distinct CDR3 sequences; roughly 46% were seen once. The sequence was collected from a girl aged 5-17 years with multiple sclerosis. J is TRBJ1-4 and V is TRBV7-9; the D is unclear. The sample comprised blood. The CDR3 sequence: CASSPPRNEKLFF. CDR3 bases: TGTGCCAGCAGCCCACCCAGGAATGAAAAACTGTTTTTT.